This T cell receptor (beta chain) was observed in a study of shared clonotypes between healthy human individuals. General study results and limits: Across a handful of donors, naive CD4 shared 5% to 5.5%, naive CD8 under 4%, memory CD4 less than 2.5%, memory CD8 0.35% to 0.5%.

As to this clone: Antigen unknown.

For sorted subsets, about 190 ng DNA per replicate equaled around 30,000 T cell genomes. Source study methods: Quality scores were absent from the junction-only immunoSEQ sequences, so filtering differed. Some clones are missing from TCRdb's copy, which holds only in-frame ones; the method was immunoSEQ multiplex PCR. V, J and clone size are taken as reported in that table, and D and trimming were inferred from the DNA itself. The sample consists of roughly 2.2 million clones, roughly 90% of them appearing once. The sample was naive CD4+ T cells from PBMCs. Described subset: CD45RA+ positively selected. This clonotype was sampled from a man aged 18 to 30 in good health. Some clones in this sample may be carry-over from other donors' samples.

DNA for the CDR3: TGTGCCAGCAGTCGTACAGGGAATGAGCAGTTCTTC. As protein: CASSRTGNEQFF. V usage is TRBV11-3 and J usage is TRBJ2-1; perhaps TRBD1 as D (6 bases). Germline assignment: CDR1 SGHNT and CDR2 YENEEA. The CDR3 sequence is 12 residues long. Trimming took 6 bases from V and 7 from J, leaving 10 bases between them.